This T cell receptor beta chain stems from a study of early T cells in non-severe SARS-CoV-2 infection. Study-level information: From unsorted whole blood, bulk RNA was sequenced, and the chains remained unpaired. Regarding the study as a whole: Anti-spike CD8 specificities were favored by VDJdb matching, whose results missed private and CD4 specificities.

This clonotype was seen at least ten times. The antigen is undetermined. Individual cDNA molecules were tagged with unique molecular identifiers. TCRdb re-analysed the 5' RACE reads in MiXCR, keeping a single row per CDR3 protein. The sample lists approximately 70,000 distinct CDR3 sequences, around 12% occurring once. V gave up 7 bases and J gave up 3 bases, with 4 bases separating them. The CDR3 extends over 12 amino acids. From germline, CDR1 is MNHEY and CDR2 SVGAGI. The sample was whole blood, taken at baseline. The chain links TRBV6-5 to TRBJ2-6; D ambiguous. The source of this sequence is an adult who was a healthcare worker with PCR-confirmed SARS-CoV-2 infection or an uninfected control (not recorded which). The CDR3 here is CASTGGANVLTF. The CDR3 region has the DNA TGTGCCAGCACGGGTGGGGCCAACGTCCTGACTTTC.